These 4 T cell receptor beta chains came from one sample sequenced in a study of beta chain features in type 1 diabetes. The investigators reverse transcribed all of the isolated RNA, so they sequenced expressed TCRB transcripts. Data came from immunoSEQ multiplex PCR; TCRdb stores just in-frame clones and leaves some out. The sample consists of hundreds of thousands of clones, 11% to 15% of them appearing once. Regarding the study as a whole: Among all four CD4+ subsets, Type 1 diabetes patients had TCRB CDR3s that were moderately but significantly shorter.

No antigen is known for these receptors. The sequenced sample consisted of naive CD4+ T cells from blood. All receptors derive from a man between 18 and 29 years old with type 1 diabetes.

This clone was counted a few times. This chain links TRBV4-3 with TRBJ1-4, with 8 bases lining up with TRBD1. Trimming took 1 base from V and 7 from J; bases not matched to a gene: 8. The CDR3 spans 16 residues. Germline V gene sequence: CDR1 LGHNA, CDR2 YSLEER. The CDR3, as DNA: TGCGCCAGCAGCCAAGTTCCCGGGACAGGTCTTGAAAAACTGTTTTTT. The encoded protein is CASSQVPGTGLEKLFF.

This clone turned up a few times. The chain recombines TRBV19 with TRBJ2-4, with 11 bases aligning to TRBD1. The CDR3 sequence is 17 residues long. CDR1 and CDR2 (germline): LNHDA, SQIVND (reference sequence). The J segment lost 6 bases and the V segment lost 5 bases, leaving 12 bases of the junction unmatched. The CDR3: CASSQVTGTGGSNIQYF. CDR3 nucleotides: TGTGCCAGTAGTCAAGTTACCGGGACAGGGGGTTCAAACATTCAGTACTTC.

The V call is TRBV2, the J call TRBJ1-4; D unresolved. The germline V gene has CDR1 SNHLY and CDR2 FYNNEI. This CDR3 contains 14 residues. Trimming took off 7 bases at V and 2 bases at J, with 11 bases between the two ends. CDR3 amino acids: CASTKRDTNEKLFF. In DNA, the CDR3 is TGTGCCAGCACTAAAAGGGATACTAATGAAAAACTGTTTTTT.

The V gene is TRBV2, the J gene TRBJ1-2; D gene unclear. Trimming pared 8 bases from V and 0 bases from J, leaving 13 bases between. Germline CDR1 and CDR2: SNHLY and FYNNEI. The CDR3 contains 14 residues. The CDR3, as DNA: TGTGCCAGCGCGACACCCGAAGCTAACTATGGCTACACCTTC. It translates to CASATPEANYGYTF.